Following are 3 T cell receptor beta chains from one sample sequenced in a study of response to subunit inactivated influenza vaccine. TCRdb re-analysed the RT-PCR reads in MiXCR, keeping a single row per CDR3 protein. The sample holds 710,000 or so distinct CDR3 sequences, about a sixth seen once. This specimen consisted of PBMCs from blood, obtained 12 days after vaccination. Source of these receptors: a man between 50 and 59 years old who received an inactivated influenza vaccine.

The chain is built from TRBV4-3 and TRBJ2-4; no firm D call. The CDR3 extends over 13 amino acids. V gave up 0 bases and J gave up 4 bases, with 4 bases separating them. CDR1 and CDR2 from the germline V gene are LGHNA and YSLEER. As DNA, the CDR3 is TGCGCCAGCAGCCAAGAGGTGAAAAACATTCAGTACTTC. This translates into CASSQEVKNIQYF.

The chain is built from TRBV7-2 and TRBJ1-2; D is unclear. CDR1 SGHTA and CDR2 FQGNSA come from the germline V gene. The CDR3 runs 13 residues. Trimming cost V 2 bases and J 8 bases, with 12 bases left between them. CDR3 bases: TGTGCCAGCAGCTTATGGGAAGGTCGGGGCTACACCTTC. It is translated as CASSLWEGRGYTF.

The chain is built from TRBV11-2 and TRBJ2-1; 13 positions match TRBD2. Germline lookup yields CDR1 SGHAT and CDR2 FQNNGV. Trimming at V came to 0 bases and at J to 0 bases, leaving 5 bases not matched to a gene. CDR3 size: 19 residues. CDR3 nucleotide sequence: TGTGCCAGCAGCTTAGACGGGACTAGCGGGGTACTCTCCTACAATGAGCAGTTCTTC. Protein: CASSLDGTSGVLSYNEQFF.